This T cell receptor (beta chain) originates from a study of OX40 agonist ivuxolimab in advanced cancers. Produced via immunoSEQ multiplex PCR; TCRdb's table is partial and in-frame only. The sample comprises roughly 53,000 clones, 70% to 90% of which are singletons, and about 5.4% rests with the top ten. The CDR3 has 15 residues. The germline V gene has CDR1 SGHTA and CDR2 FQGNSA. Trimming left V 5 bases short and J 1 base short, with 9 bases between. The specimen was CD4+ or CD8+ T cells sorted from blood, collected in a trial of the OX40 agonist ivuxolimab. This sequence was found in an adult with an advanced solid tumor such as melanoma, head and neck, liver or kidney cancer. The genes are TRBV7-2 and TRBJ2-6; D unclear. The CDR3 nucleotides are TGTGCCAGCAGCCCAAGGGTTTCTGGGGCCAACGTCCTGACTTTC. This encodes CASSPRVSGANVLTF.